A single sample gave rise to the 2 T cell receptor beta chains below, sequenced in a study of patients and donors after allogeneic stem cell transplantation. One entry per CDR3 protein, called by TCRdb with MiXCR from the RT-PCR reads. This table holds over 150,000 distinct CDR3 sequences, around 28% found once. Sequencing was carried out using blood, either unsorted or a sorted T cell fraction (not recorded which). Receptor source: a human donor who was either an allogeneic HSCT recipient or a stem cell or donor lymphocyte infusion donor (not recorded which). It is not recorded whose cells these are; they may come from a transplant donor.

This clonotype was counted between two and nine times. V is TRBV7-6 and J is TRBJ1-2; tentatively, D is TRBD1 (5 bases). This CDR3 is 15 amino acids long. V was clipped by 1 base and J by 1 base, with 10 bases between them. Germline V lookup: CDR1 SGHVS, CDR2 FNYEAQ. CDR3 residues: CASSLDEGINYGYTF. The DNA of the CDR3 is TGTGCCAGCAGCTTAGATGAGGGGATTAACTATGGCTACACCTTC.

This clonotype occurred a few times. The DNA of the CDR3 is TGTGCCAGCTCACGCCAACTACGCAGGACAGGGGTTCCCACTGAAGCTTTCTTT. This translates into CASSRQLRRTGVPTEAFF. The V gene is TRBV18, the J gene TRBJ1-1, with 9 bases identical to TRBD1. With 4 bases clipped from V and 4 bases from J, the junction kept 16 bases outside the gene matches. The CDR3 loop spans 18 amino acids. Looked up from germline, CDR1 is KGHSH and CDR2 is LQKENI.